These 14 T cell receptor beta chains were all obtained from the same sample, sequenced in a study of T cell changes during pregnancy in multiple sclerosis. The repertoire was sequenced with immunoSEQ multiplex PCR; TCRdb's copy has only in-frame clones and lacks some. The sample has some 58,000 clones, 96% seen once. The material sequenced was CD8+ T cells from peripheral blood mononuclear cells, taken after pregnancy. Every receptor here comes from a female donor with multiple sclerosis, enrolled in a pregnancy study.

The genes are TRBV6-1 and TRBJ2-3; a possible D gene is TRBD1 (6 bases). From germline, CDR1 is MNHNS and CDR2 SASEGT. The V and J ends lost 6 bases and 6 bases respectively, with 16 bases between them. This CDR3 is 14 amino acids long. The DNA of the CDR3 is TGTGCCAGCAGCGATCCGGGACATATTGATACGCAGTATTTT. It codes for CASSDPGHIDTQYF.

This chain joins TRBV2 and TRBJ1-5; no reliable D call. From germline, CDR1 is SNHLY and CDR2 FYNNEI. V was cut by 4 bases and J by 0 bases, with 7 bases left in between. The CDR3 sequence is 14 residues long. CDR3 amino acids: CASSGDISNQPQHF. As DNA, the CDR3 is TGTGCCAGCAGTGGAGACATTAGCAATCAGCCCCAGCATTTT.

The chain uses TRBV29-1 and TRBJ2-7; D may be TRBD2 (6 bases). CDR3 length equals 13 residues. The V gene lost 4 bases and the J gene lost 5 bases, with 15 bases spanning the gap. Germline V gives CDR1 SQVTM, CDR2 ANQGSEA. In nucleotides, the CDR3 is TGCAGCGTTGGACCCGGGAGCCCCGACGAGCAGTACTTC. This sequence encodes CSVGPGSPDEQYF.

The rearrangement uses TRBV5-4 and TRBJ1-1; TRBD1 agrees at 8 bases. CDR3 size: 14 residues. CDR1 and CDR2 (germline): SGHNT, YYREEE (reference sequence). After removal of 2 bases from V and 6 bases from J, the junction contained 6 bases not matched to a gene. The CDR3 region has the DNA TGTGCCAGCAGCTTCACAGGGGGTGCCCCTGAAGCTTTCTTT. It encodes CASSFTGGAPEAFF.

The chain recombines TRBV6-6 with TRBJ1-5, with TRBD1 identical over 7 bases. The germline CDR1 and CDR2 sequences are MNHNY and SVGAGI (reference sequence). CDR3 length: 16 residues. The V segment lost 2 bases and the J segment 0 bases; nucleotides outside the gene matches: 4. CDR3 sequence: CASSYPRDSSNQPQHF. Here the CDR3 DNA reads TGTGCCAGCAGTTACCCCAGGGACAGTAGCAATCAGCCCCAGCATTTT.

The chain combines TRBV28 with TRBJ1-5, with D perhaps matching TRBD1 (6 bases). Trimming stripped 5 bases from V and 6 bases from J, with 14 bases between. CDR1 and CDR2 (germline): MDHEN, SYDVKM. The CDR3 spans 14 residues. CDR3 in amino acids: CASSAQGMSQPQHF. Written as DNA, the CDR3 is TGTGCCAGCAGTGCCCAGGGGATGAGTCAGCCCCAGCATTTT.

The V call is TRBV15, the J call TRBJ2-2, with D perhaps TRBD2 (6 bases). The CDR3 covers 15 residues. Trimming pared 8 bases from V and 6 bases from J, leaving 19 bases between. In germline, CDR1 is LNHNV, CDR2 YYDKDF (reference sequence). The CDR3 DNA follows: TGTGCCACCGGAAGAGTGGGAGGAAAGGCCGGGGAGCTGTTTTTT. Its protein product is CATGRVGGKAGELFF.

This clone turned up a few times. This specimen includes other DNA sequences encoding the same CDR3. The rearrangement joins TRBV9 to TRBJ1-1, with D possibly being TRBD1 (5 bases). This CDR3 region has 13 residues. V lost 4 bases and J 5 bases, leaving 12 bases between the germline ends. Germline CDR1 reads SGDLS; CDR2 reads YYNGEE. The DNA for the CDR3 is TGTGCCAGCAGCCTAGGCGGGGGGACTGAAGCTTTCTTT. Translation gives CASSLGGGTEAFF.

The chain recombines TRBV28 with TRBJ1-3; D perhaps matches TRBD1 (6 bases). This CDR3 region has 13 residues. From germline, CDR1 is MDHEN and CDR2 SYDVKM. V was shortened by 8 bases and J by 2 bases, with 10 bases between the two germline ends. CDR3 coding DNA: TGTGCCAGCCAGAGGGGGACTGGAAACACCATATATTTT. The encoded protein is CASQRGTGNTIYF.

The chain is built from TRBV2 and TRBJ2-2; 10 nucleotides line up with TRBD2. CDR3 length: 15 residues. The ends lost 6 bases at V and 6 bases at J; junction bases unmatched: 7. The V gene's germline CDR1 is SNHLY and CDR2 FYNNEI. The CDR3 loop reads CASSEMGTSAGELFF. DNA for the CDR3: TGTGCCAGCAGCGAAATGGGGACTAGCGCCGGGGAGCTGTTTTTT. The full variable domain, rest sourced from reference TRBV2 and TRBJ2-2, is EPEVTQTPSHQVTQMGQEVILRCVPISNHLYFYWYRQILGQKVEFLVSFYNNEISEKSEIFDDQFSVERPDGSNFTLKIRSTKLEDSAMYFCASSEMGTSAGELFFGEGSRLTVL.

This CDR3 is CASSYSTGLYTEAFF. In DNA form, the CDR3 reads TGTGCCAGCAGTTACTCGACAGGGCTATACACTGAAGCTTTCTTT. The chain has TRBV6-5 and TRBJ1-1; 7 bases map to TRBD1. CDR3 length: 15 residues. V was clipped by 0 bases and J by 3 bases; unmatched bases: 4. In germline, CDR1 is MNHEY, CDR2 SVGAGI.

The CDR3 reads CASTQDRGLAYGYTF. CDR3 sequence (DNA): TGTGCCTCAACCCAGGACAGGGGGCTTGCCTATGGCTACACCTTC. The chain combines TRBV19 with TRBJ1-2; 11 nucleotides line up with TRBD1. Trimming at V came to 11 bases and at J to 4 bases, leaving 12 bases not matched to a gene. Germline V gives CDR1 LNHDA, CDR2 SQIVND (reference sequence). The CDR3 length is 15 residues.

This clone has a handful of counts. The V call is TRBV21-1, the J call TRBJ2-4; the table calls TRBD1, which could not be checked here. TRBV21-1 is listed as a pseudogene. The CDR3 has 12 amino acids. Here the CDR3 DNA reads TGTGCCAGCAAAACATGGAAAAACATTCAGTACTTC. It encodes CASKTWKNIQYF.

The CDR3: CASSLTITTGELFF. Here the CDR3 DNA reads TGTGCCAGCAGCTTAACTATCACCACCGGGGAGCTGTTTTTT. The chain has TRBV7-6 and TRBJ2-2, with no clear D. V was cut by 2 bases and J by 4 bases, with 8 bases left in between. In germline, CDR1 is SGHVS, CDR2 FNYEAQ. CDR3 length equals 14 residues.